This T cell receptor beta chain was identified during a study of cytomegalovirus exposure and HLA in healthy donors. Study observations and caveats: Common viral pathogens seemed to be connected with several of the most significant clusters, according to a later analysis. Researchers counted around 160 TCR beta chains as cytomegalovirus-associated.

Those who donated were healthy bone marrow donors. The junction had 3 bases not matched to a gene; V was cut back by 4 bases and J by 3 bases. This CDR3 has 15 amino acids. Germline V gene data show CDR1 as SGHRS and CDR2 as YFSETQ. Turning to this clone: The antigen is unknown.

The study ran its PCR with 60 Vbeta and 13 Jbeta primers. Only in-frame clones appear in the TCRdb table, and some are missing; sequencing was by immunoSEQ multiplex PCR. Of over 150,000 clones listed, less than 85% are singletons. The source material was PBMCs. The origin of this receptor is a man aged 40-49 years in good health and CMV-seronegative. The chain joins TRBV5-1 to TRBJ2-1; 11 nucleotides agree with TRBD2. The CDR3 DNA reads as TGCGCCAGCAGCCCTAGCGGGGGGAACTACAATGAGCAGTTCTTC. This sequence encodes CASSPSGGNYNEQFF.